Below are 26 T cell receptor beta chains sequenced from a single sample in a study of shared clonotypes between healthy human individuals. Produced via immunoSEQ multiplex PCR; TCRdb's table is partial and in-frame only. Of about 980,000 clones detected, around 80% appear once; the ten largest clones hold nearly 1.5%. Input material: memory CD4+ T cells sorted from blood. The subset was: CD45RA-negative fraction. The source is a man younger than 30 in good health.

On this clone: Other DNA sequences of this sample code for an identical CDR3. The rearrangement links TRBV9 to TRBJ1-6, with D unresolved. This CDR3 comprises 14 residues. Trimming stripped 0 bases from V and 5 bases from J, with 6 bases between. The germline V gene has CDR1 SGDLS and CDR2 YYNGEE. CDR3 region: CASSVGPDNSPLHF. The CDR3 nucleotides are TGTGCCAGCAGCGTAGGGCCGGATAATTCACCCCTCCACTTT.

This chain connects TRBV11-2 to TRBJ2-5; TRBD1 aligns across 8 bases. The V gene's germline CDR1 is SGHAT and CDR2 FQNNGV. Trimming cost V 3 bases and J 6 bases; bases outside gene matches: 9. This CDR3 is built from 15 residues. CDR3 nucleotides: TGTGCCAGCAGCTTTGATAGGACAGGGACACAGACCCAGTACTTC. Amino acids: CASSFDRTGTQTQYF.

This clone appeared a few times. This chain joins TRBV11-1 and TRBJ2-6; D unresolved. This CDR3 has 12 residues. Deletions cut 10 bases from V and 3 bases from J, with 7 bases between. Per the germline V gene, CDR1 is SGHAT and CDR2 is FQDESV (reference sequence). In DNA, the CDR3 is TGTGCCACCCGACTTGGGGCCAACGTCCTGACTTTC. Its protein product is CATRLGANVLTF.

The rearrangement joins TRBV5-1 to TRBJ2-1; TRBD2 matches at 8 bases. The germline gives CDR1 SGHRS, CDR2 YFSETQ. Unmatched junction bases numbered 4, after V lost 4 bases and J lost 7 bases. The CDR3 runs 13 residues. The CDR3 DNA sequence: TGCGCCAGCAGCCCGGGGGGGCGTAATGAGCAGTTCTTC. Residues: CASSPGGRNEQFF.

The CDR3 loop reads CAWSRTEKETQYF. Written as DNA, the CDR3 is TGTGCCTGGAGTAGGACAGAAAAAGAGACCCAGTACTTC. The chain is built from TRBV30 and TRBJ2-5; possible D gene TRBD1, 6 bases. This CDR3 contains 13 residues. V was pared by 2 bases and J by 3 bases, with 10 bases between. Germline assignment: CDR1 GTSNPN and CDR2 SVGIG (reference sequence).

V gene TRBV2 combines with J gene TRBJ2-7; 8 bases line up with TRBD1. V lost 9 bases, J lost 13 bases, and 11 bases stayed unmatched. CDR3 size: 11 residues. Germline CDR1 is SNHLY and CDR2 is FYNNEI. The CDR3 loop is CASGTRDRYYF. DNA of the CDR3: TGTGCCAGTGGGACCCGGGACAGGTATTACTTC.

The V call is TRBV7-9, the J call TRBJ1-2; TRBD1 agrees at 11 bases. CDR3 length equals 15 residues. The V and J ends lost 5 bases and 6 bases, in that order; junction bases with no gene match: 8. From germline, CDR1 is SEHNR and CDR2 FQNEAQ (reference sequence). The CDR3 region is CASSERDRGDDGYTF. The CDR3 region has the DNA TGTGCCAGCAGCGAACGGGACAGGGGGGACGATGGCTACACCTTC.

J is TRBJ2-7 and V is TRBV28; 9 nucleotides line up with TRBD1. The CDR3 is 13 amino acids. Germline loops: CDR1 MDHEN, CDR2 SYDVKM. V trimming: 6 bases; J trimming: 5 bases; junction bases outside the gene matches: 5. The CDR3 DNA sequence: TGTGCCAGCAGACGACAGGGGGATCACGAGCAGTACTTC. This translates into CASRRQGDHEQYF.

The chain links TRBV7-9 to TRBJ1-2; 10 bases are shared with TRBD1. The J segment lost 7 bases and the V segment lost 5 bases, leaving 7 bases of the junction unmatched. This CDR3 has 14 amino acids. CDR1 is SEHNR, CDR2 FQNEAQ, per germline (reference sequence). The CDR3 coding sequence is TGTGCCAGCAGCCCTGGACAGGGGGAGGGTGGCTACACCTTC. This sequence encodes CASSPGQGEGGYTF.

CDR3 bases: TGTGCCAGCAGCCAAGGCCTAGCGGGGGGGCTGGGGTCCTACGAGCAGTACTTC. Amino acids: CASSQGLAGGLGSYEQYF. V usage is TRBV4-2 and J usage is TRBJ2-7; 12 positions agree with TRBD2. Losses at the gene ends were 1 base for V and 1 base for J; bases not matched to a gene: 8. Germline CDR1 and CDR2: LGHNA and YNFKEQ. The CDR3 has 18 amino acids.

As regards this clone: Since a much larger clone is just one base distant, this may be a read error. The chain carries TRBV7-2 and TRBJ2-7, with unresolved D. Germline V gene data show CDR1 as SGHTA and CDR2 as FQGNSA. This CDR3 has 13 residues. V was pared by 2 bases and J by 0 bases, with 5 bases between. This chain's CDR3 is CASSLRVSYEQYF. CDR3 DNA sequence: TGTGCCAGCAGCTTACGGGTCTCCTACGAGCAGTACTTC.

The chain links TRBV2 to TRBJ1-5; D not resolved. The CDR3 spans 12 residues. Trimming stripped 8 bases from V and 0 bases from J, with 5 bases between. The germline gives CDR1 SNHLY, CDR2 FYNNEI. The CDR3 is CASCFSNQPQHF. The CDR3, as DNA: TGTGCCAGCTGCTTTAGCAATCAGCCCCAGCATTTT.

The genes are TRBV7-3 and TRBJ2-1; possible D gene TRBD1, 6 bases. Trimming took 9 bases from V and 0 from J, leaving 9 bases between them. Per the germline V gene, CDR1 is SGHTA and CDR2 is FQGTGA. The CDR3 contains 13 residues. CDR3 in amino acids: CASSDSSYNEQFF. DNA of the CDR3: TGTGCCAGTTCGGACAGCTCCTACAATGAGCAGTTCTTC.

The J gene is TRBJ2-5, the V gene TRBV18, with D possibly being TRBD1 (6 bases). Germline V gene data show CDR1 as KGHSH and CDR2 as LQKENI. This CDR3 is built from 15 residues. Trimming took off 2 bases at V and 5 bases at J, with 15 bases between the two ends. CDR3 loop: CASSPNNRALETQYF. The CDR3 nucleotides are TGTGCCAGCTCACCAAATAACAGGGCATTGGAGACCCAGTACTTC. Filled out from reference TRBV18 and TRBJ2-5, the complete variable domain reads NAGVMQNPRHLVRRRGQEARLRCSPMKGHSHVYWYRQLPEEGLKFMVYLQKENIIDESGMPKERFSAEFPKEGPSILRIQQVVRGDSAAYFCASSPNNRALETQYFGPGTRLLVL.

The chain carries TRBV7-3 and TRBJ2-3; 12 bases agree with TRBD2. After removal of 5 bases from V and 1 base from J, the junction contained 1 base not matched to a gene. The CDR3 length is 15 residues. Germline V gene lookup returns CDR1 SGHTA and CDR2 FQGTGA. The CDR3, as DNA: TGTGCCAGCAGCCGGACTAGCGGGGGCACAGATACGCAGTATTTT. Translating gives CASSRTSGGTDTQYF.

This sequence joins TRBV21-1 and TRBJ2-7. TRBV21-1 is termed a pseudogene. The CDR3 has 12 residues. CDR3 bases: TGTGCCAGCAGCATCAATGGATACGAGCAGTACTTC. It codes for CASSINGYEQYF.

This clone was counted a few times. The genes are TRBV5-1 and TRBJ1-3; the D is unclear. CDR3 length: 16 residues. Trimming removed 0 bases from V and 1 base from J, with 11 bases in between. CDR1 and CDR2 from the germline V gene are SGHRS and YFSETQ. In DNA form, the CDR3 reads TGCGCCAGCAGCTTGGGCCATACTAATTCTGGAAACACCATATATTTT. Translation: CASSLGHTNSGNTIYF.

The chain is built from TRBV6-4 and TRBJ1-5; D not certain. Germline CDR1 reads MRHNA; CDR2 reads SNTAGT. Trimming shortened V by 4 bases and J by 0 bases, and 10 bases separated the two germline ends. The CDR3 length is 15 residues. The CDR3: CASSVLPGSNQPQHF. Here the CDR3 DNA reads TGTGCCAGCAGTGTATTGCCGGGTAGCAATCAGCCCCAGCATTTT.

This chain uses TRBV28 with TRBJ2-7; D perhaps matches TRBD1 (6 bases). Trimming shortened V by 8 bases and J by 5 bases, and 22 bases separated the two germline ends. The CDR3 runs 15 residues. In germline, CDR1 is MDHEN, CDR2 SYDVKM. The CDR3: CASAIPSTGNHEQYF. For the CDR3, the DNA is TGTGCCAGCGCTATCCCCTCAACAGGGAACCACGAGCAGTACTTC.

This clone is a singleton in its sample. CDR3: CASSGGLNTGELFF. CDR3 DNA: TGTGCCAGCAGTGGGGGCCTAAACACCGGGGAGCTGTTTTTT. This chain joins TRBV5-6 and TRBJ2-2, with D perhaps TRBD1 (6 bases). The germline gives CDR1 SGHDT, CDR2 YYEEEE. CDR3 size: 14 residues. With 5 bases removed from V and 2 bases from J, the gap between germline ends came to 10 bases.

V gene TRBV4-1 combines with J gene TRBJ2-7, with 13 nucleotides matching TRBD2. J gave up 7 bases and V 0 bases, and 6 bases lay outside the gene matches. The germline V gene encodes CDR1 MGHRA and CDR2 YSYEKL. The CDR3 sequence is 16 residues long. This CDR3 is CASSQDRTSGGMEQYF. The CDR3 coding sequence is TGCGCCAGCAGCCAAGATAGGACTAGCGGGGGAATGGAGCAGTACTTC.

The V gene is TRBV19, the J gene TRBJ2-7; D is perhaps TRBD2 (6 bases). The V gene's germline CDR1 is LNHDA and CDR2 SQIVND (reference sequence). V was pared by 8 bases and J by 0 bases, with 14 bases between. This CDR3 comprises 14 residues. The CDR3, as DNA: TGTGCCAGTCAACTAGCCTGGAGCTCCTACGAGCAGTACTTC. It specifies CASQLAWSSYEQYF.

This clone was picked up a small number of times. This chain joins TRBV15 and TRBJ1-2; D unresolved. The V gene lost 3 bases and the J gene lost 7 bases, with 15 bases spanning the gap. The germline CDR1 and CDR2 sequences are LNHNV and YYDKDF (reference sequence). There are 14 residues in the CDR3. CDR3 bases: TGTGCCACCAGCAGGGCGGGAGCAAGCCCTGGCTACACCTTC. Translation: CATSRAGASPGYTF.

This rearrangement joins TRBV9 to TRBJ2-2, with 9 bases aligning to TRBD1. CDR3 length: 16 amino acids. Trimming at V came to 4 bases and at J to 2 bases, leaving 6 bases not matched to a gene. CDR1 and CDR2 (germline): SGDLS, YYNGEE. CDR3 DNA sequence: TGTGCCAGCAGCCCACTGGACAGGGGAAACACCGGGGAGCTGTTTTTT. Amino acid sequence: CASSPLDRGNTGELFF.

This clone came up a few times. This chain uses TRBV18 with TRBJ1-6; tentative D call: TRBD1 (5 bases). The germline V gene encodes CDR1 KGHSH and CDR2 LQKENI. The CDR3 consists of 14 residues. V lost 5 bases to trimming and J lost 5 bases, with 10 bases between them. DNA of the CDR3: TGTGCCAGCTCAAGGGGCTCGGATAATTCACCCCTCCACTTT. Residues: CASSRGSDNSPLHF.

This chain connects TRBV6-5 to TRBJ1-2, with D maybe TRBD1 (5 bases). The V gene lost 5 bases and the J gene lost 4 bases, with 14 bases spanning the gap. The V gene's germline CDR1 is MNHEY and CDR2 SVGAGI. The CDR3 spans 14 residues. The CDR3 bases are TGTGCCAGCAGTGAAGGAGGGCAGGGCTATGGCTACACCTTC. It is translated as CASSEGGQGYGYTF.